The rows below give T cell receptor beta chains drawn from one sample of a study of T cells in Graves' hyperthyroidism and ophthalmopathy. MiXCR, applied by TCRdb to the multiplex PCR reads, yields one record per CDR3 protein. The table has around 450,000 distinct CDR3 sequences, about 13% seen once; the top ten hold roughly 4.8%. Specimen: blood. Receptors were obtained from a woman under 30 with Graves' hyperthyroidism. Both conserved end residues are part of each CDR3. A D gene is named only where the DNA matches it firmly. Clone size is given for some rows only: seen once, a few or many times, or a class if the clone is expanded.

d_call: .; clone_size: few; v_call: TRBV7-8; cdr3_length: 15; j_call: TRBJ2-5; cdr3_nt: TGTGCCAGCAGCTTAGAATGGGGGGCCCAAGAGACCCAGTACTTC; cdr3_aa: CASSLEWGAQETQYF
d_call: .; clone_size: .; v_call: TRBV7-2; cdr3_length: 13; j_call: TRBJ2-5; cdr3_nt: TGTGCCAGCAGCCGGACGAGGGAGGAGACCCAGTACTTC; cdr3_aa: CASSRTREETQYF
d_call: .; clone_size: many; v_call: TRBV28; cdr3_length: 14; j_call: TRBJ2-3; cdr3_nt: TGTGCCAGCAGTTCTGCCAGGGCCGGGGATACGCAGTATTTT; cdr3_aa: CASSSARAGDTQYF
d_call: .; clone_size: .; v_call: TRBV27; cdr3_length: 15; j_call: TRBJ1-2; cdr3_nt: TGTGCCAGCAGCCTTGGGGGGGTTGGATACTATGGCTACACCTTC; cdr3_aa: CASSLGGVGYYGYTF
d_call: .; clone_size: many; v_call: TRBV28; cdr3_length: 17; j_call: TRBJ2-3; cdr3_nt: TGTGCCAGCAGTTTATGGACTTTGGATGGGGCCGCAGATACGCAGTATTTT; cdr3_aa: CASSLWTLDGAADTQYF
d_call: TRBD1; clone_size: few; v_call: TRBV7-9; cdr3_length: 13; j_call: TRBJ1-2; cdr3_nt: TGTGCCAGCACCCCGGACAGGGGGCCTGGCTACACCTTC; cdr3_aa: CASTPDRGPGYTF
d_call: TRBD1; clone_size: .; v_call: TRBV14; cdr3_length: 14; j_call: TRBJ1-6; cdr3_nt: TGTGCCAGCAGCCAAGAACAGGGGCTGGGGCCCCTCCACTTT; cdr3_aa: CASSQEQGLGPLHF
d_call: .; clone_size: many; v_call: TRBV27; cdr3_length: 15; j_call: TRBJ1-1; cdr3_nt: TGTGCCAGCAGTTTACTCGCCAGGGAAATGTCTGAAGCTTTCTTT; cdr3_aa: CASSLLAREMSEAFF
d_call: TRBD1; clone_size: many; v_call: TRBV6-2/TRBV6-3; cdr3_length: 14; j_call: TRBJ1-1; cdr3_nt: TGTGCCAGCAGGGGAGGACAGGGATTAACTGAAGCTTTCTTT; cdr3_aa: CASRGGQGLTEAFF
d_call: TRBD1; clone_size: few; v_call: TRBV19; cdr3_length: 16; j_call: TRBJ2-3; cdr3_nt: TGTGCCAGTAGTATGCTTTGGGACAGGGGCATACATACGCAGTATTTT; cdr3_aa: CASSMLWDRGIHTQYF
d_call: TRBD1; clone_size: .; v_call: TRBV6-1; cdr3_length: 15; j_call: TRBJ2-1; cdr3_nt: TGTGCCAGCAGTCGGACAGGCCGCCTCCACAATGAGCAGTTCTTC; cdr3_aa: CASSRTGRLHNEQFF
d_call: TRBD1; clone_size: .; v_call: TRBV9; cdr3_length: 16; j_call: TRBJ1-1; cdr3_nt: TGTGCCAGCAGCGTAGGGGGGGGACAGGGGACCACTGAAGCTTTCTTT; cdr3_aa: CASSVGGGQGTTEAFF
d_call: .; clone_size: many; v_call: TRBV12-3/TRBV12-4; cdr3_length: 14; j_call: TRBJ1-1; cdr3_nt: TGTGCCAGCAGTTTCAGTGGAGTGAACACTGAAGCTTTCTTT; cdr3_aa: CASSFSGVNTEAFF
d_call: TRBD2; clone_size: many; v_call: TRBV6-2/TRBV6-3; cdr3_length: 22; j_call: TRBJ2-1; cdr3_nt: TGTGCCAGCAGTTTCAGCGCAGGCGGACTAGCGGGAGAATGGAGTATTGACAATGAGCAGTTCTTC; cdr3_aa: CASSFSAGGLAGEWSIDNEQFF
d_call: .; clone_size: few; v_call: TRBV4-3; cdr3_length: 17; j_call: TRBJ2-1; cdr3_nt: TGCGCCAGCAGCCAAGATTCGATGGCGTCCCCCTACAATGAGCAGTTCTTC; cdr3_aa: CASSQDSMASPYNEQFF
d_call: .; clone_size: .; v_call: TRBV28; cdr3_length: 15; j_call: TRBJ1-1; cdr3_nt: TGTGCCAGCAGGATTGAGACAGGTCTTATTTCTGAAGCTTTCTTT; cdr3_aa: CASRIETGLISEAFF
d_call: TRBD1; clone_size: few; v_call: TRBV9; cdr3_length: 15; j_call: TRBJ1-1; cdr3_nt: TGTGCCAGCAGCGTAGAAAGGGGGCCGGGGACTGAAGCTTTCTTT; cdr3_aa: CASSVERGPGTEAFF
d_call: .; clone_size: few; v_call: TRBV20-1; cdr3_length: 13; j_call: TRBJ2-7; cdr3_nt: TGCAGTGCTAGAGGAGGAGATCTGGGAGAGCAGTACTTC; cdr3_aa: CSARGGDLGEQYF
d_call: TRBD2; clone_size: many; v_call: TRBV6-2/TRBV6-3; cdr3_length: 16; j_call: TRBJ2-7; cdr3_nt: TGTGCCAGCAGTTATGGACTAGCGGGAGAACCCTACGAGCAGTACTTC; cdr3_aa: CASSYGLAGEPYEQYF
d_call: .; clone_size: many; v_call: TRBV11-2; cdr3_length: 16; j_call: TRBJ2-5; cdr3_nt: TGTGCCAGCAGCTTAGGATATAGGGGTGGCCAAGAGACCCAGTACTTC; cdr3_aa: CASSLGYRGGQETQYF
d_call: .; clone_size: many; v_call: TRBV9; cdr3_length: 14; j_call: TRBJ2-7; cdr3_nt: TGTGCCAGCAGCGTAGGAAGTAGTAGCTACGAGCAGTACTTC; cdr3_aa: CASSVGSSSYEQYF
d_call: .; clone_size: many; v_call: TRBV15; cdr3_length: 17; j_call: TRBJ2-2; cdr3_nt: TGTGCCACCAGCAGAAGCAAGGGGGGCGCGAACACCGGGGAGCTGTTTTTT; cdr3_aa: CATSRSKGGANTGELFF
d_call: TRBD2; clone_size: many; v_call: TRBV29-1; cdr3_length: 14; j_call: TRBJ2-1; cdr3_nt: TGCAGCGCCCTTAGCGGGGTCGGAAACAATGAGCAGTTCTTC; cdr3_aa: CSALSGVGNNEQFF
d_call: .; clone_size: many; v_call: TRBV7-9; cdr3_length: 12; j_call: TRBJ2-3; cdr3_nt: TGTGCCAGCAGCTCAACAGGAGATACGCAGTATTTT; cdr3_aa: CASSSTGDTQYF
d_call: .; clone_size: few; v_call: TRBV29-1; cdr3_length: 13; j_call: TRBJ1-3; cdr3_nt: TGCAGCGTTGAATGGGGGAATGGAAACACCATATATTTT; cdr3_aa: CSVEWGNGNTIYF
d_call: TRBD2; clone_size: .; v_call: TRBV28; cdr3_length: 16; j_call: TRBJ2-7; cdr3_nt: TGTGCCAGCAGTCCTTACGGGACTAGCGGGAGATACGAGCAGTACTTC; cdr3_aa: CASSPYGTSGRYEQYF
d_call: TRBD2; clone_size: many; v_call: TRBV6-1; cdr3_length: 14; j_call: TRBJ2-7; cdr3_nt: TGTGCCAGCAGTACTCGGGAGGCCTCCTACGAGCAGTACTTC; cdr3_aa: CASSTREASYEQYF
d_call: .; clone_size: .; v_call: TRBV30; cdr3_length: 15; j_call: TRBJ2-4; cdr3_nt: TGTGCCTGGAGCACCCGGGGCCTAGCCAAAAACATTCAGTACTTC; cdr3_aa: CAWSTRGLAKNIQYF
d_call: .; clone_size: many; v_call: TRBV28; cdr3_length: 13; j_call: TRBJ1-1; cdr3_nt: TGTGCCAGCAGTTTATTAGGCGCGGTCGAAGCTTTCTTT; cdr3_aa: CASSLLGAVEAFF
d_call: .; clone_size: many; v_call: TRBV5-1; cdr3_length: 14; j_call: TRBJ2-1; cdr3_nt: TGCGCCAGCAGCTTTACCGACAGGCGAGGTGAGCAGTTCTTC; cdr3_aa: CASSFTDRRGEQFF
d_call: TRBD2; clone_size: .; v_call: TRBV29-1; cdr3_length: 13; j_call: TRBJ2-7; cdr3_nt: TGCAGCGTTGGAGGACTAGCGGGAGACGAGCAGTACTTC; cdr3_aa: CSVGGLAGDEQYF
d_call: .; clone_size: many; v_call: TRBV30; cdr3_length: 12; j_call: TRBJ1-1; cdr3_nt: TGTGCCTGGATCCCCGGGAACACTGAAGCTTTCTTT; cdr3_aa: CAWIPGNTEAFF
d_call: TRBD2; clone_size: many; v_call: TRBV12-3/TRBV12-4; cdr3_length: 15; j_call: TRBJ2-7; cdr3_nt: TGTGCCAGCAGTTTACAGACTAGCGGGTCCTACGAGCAGTACTTC; cdr3_aa: CASSLQTSGSYEQYF
d_call: .; clone_size: .; v_call: TRBV5-4; cdr3_length: 16; j_call: TRBJ2-6; cdr3_nt: TGTGCCAGCAGTCAATTGGGGAGCTCTGGGGCCAACGTCCTGACTTTC; cdr3_aa: CASSQLGSSGANVLTF